Listed here are 31 T cell receptor beta chains from one sample, sequenced in a study of metastatic and nonmetastatic thyroid tumors. Each patient went into thyroid surgery without having received any treatment. MiXCR re-clonotyped the PCR reads for TCRdb. The sample has 9,900 or so clones; around 33% are singletons. Specimen: tumor tissue. These receptors were taken from a female donor with papillary thyroid cancer or a benign thyroid nodule (not recorded which). Some clones in this sample may be carry-over from other donors' samples.

This clone was counted between two and nine times. The V and J genes are TRBV12-3 or TRBV12-4 and TRBJ1-1, with D possibly matching TRBD1 (5 bases). CDR3 length: 13 amino acids. V lost 6 bases and J lost 4, with 12 bases in between. CDR3 sequence (DNA): TGTGCCAGCAGCCGACTGGGGGGCACTGAAGCTTTCTTT. Its protein is CASSRLGGTEAFF.

This sequence joins TRBV5-4 and TRBJ2-7; D is perhaps TRBD2 (8 bases). Trimming left V 1 base short and J 9 bases short, with 35 bases between. Germline V lookup: CDR1 SGHNT, CDR2 YYREEE (reference sequence). The CDR3 length is 20 residues. CDR3 in amino acids: CASSLKGISGTETAILGQYF. In DNA form, the CDR3 reads TGTGCCAGCAGCTTGAAGGGTATTAGCGGGACAGAAACCGCCATACTAGGGCAGTACTTC.

The chain combines TRBV20-1 with TRBJ1-2, with D perhaps matching TRBD1 (6 bases). This CDR3 comprises 14 residues. Germline lookup yields CDR1 DFQATT and CDR2 SNEGSKA (reference sequence). V was pared by 1 base and J by 3 bases, with 12 bases between. CDR3: CSARVTRGHYGYTF. In nucleotides, the CDR3 is TGCAGTGCTAGAGTCACCAGGGGTCACTATGGCTACACCTTC.

This rearrangement joins TRBV11-2 to TRBJ2-7, with 10 bases aligning to TRBD2. The CDR3 runs 17 residues. Germline lookup yields CDR1 SGHAT and CDR2 FQNNGV. J gave up 2 bases and V 4 bases, and 11 bases lay outside the gene matches. CDR3 sequence reads: CASSSMLAGERPYEQYF. The CDR3 nucleotides read TGTGCCAGCAGCTCTATGCTAGCGGGAGAGCGTCCCTACGAGCAGTACTTC.

Within the sample, this clone is medium-sized. The chain joins TRBV7-9 to TRBJ2-2; 9 bases line up with TRBD2. V shed 5 bases and J 5 bases; nucleotides not matched to a gene: 9. Germline CDR1 and CDR2: SEHNR and FQNEAQ (reference sequence). The CDR3 is 16 amino acids. For the CDR3, the DNA is TGTGCCAGCAGCCCGACTAGCGGACAAAGGACCGGGGAGCTGTTTTTT. Amino acid sequence: CASSPTSGQRTGELFF.

This clone has only a few counts. The chain recombines TRBV15 with TRBJ2-7; D is perhaps TRBD1 (6 bases). Germline V gene lookup returns CDR1 LNHNV and CDR2 YYDKDF (reference sequence). V lost 6 bases and J lost 3, with 15 bases in between. This CDR3 has 14 residues. CDR3 in DNA: TGTGCCACCAGTCACGGAACCAGGGGCTACGAGCAGTACTTC. This codes for CATSHGTRGYEQYF.

The chain joins TRBV11-1 to TRBJ2-7; TRBD2 might be the D (6 bases). The germline CDR1 and CDR2 sequences are SGHAT and FQDESV (reference sequence). The V end was cut by 5 bases, the J end by 3 bases, with 17 bases between. The CDR3 loop spans 15 amino acids. Here the CDR3 reads CASSELAVRDYEQYF. The CDR3 nucleotides are TGTGCCAGCAGCGAGTTAGCGGTCAGGGACTACGAGCAGTACTTC.

By share, this clone counts as medium-sized (0.01 to 0.1%). This chain joins TRBV14 and TRBJ2-7; possibly TRBD2 for D (5 bases). The length of the CDR3 is 13 residues. Germline values: CDR1 SGHDN, CDR2 FVKESK. Trimming removed 2 bases at V and 6 bases at J, with 11 bases between. The CDR3 coding sequence is TGTGCCAGCAGCCAATGGGAACGGGGCGAGCAGTACTTC. Protein: CASSQWERGEQYF.

The chain recombines TRBV7-6 with TRBJ2-5; D might be TRBD2 (6 bases). V was trimmed by 5 bases and J by 2 bases, leaving 15 bases between them. The CDR3 covers 15 residues. Germline CDR1 reads SGHVS; CDR2 reads FNYEAQ. Written as DNA, the CDR3 is TGTGCCAGCAGCATTAGACTAGGGAATCAAGAGACCCAGTACTTC. Residues: CASSIRLGNQETQYF.

The chain has TRBV20-1 and TRBJ2-7; 8 nucleotides align to TRBD1. This CDR3 comprises 12 residues. V lost 3 bases, J lost 4 bases, and 2 bases stayed unmatched. Germline V gene sequence: CDR1 DFQATT, CDR2 SNEGSKA (reference sequence). The CDR3 region is CSARDREYEQYF. The CDR3 coding sequence is TGCAGTGCTAGGGACAGGGAATACGAGCAGTACTTC.

The V and J genes are TRBV9 and TRBJ1-2, with TRBD1 as a possible D gene (6 bases). The V gene's germline CDR1 is SGDLS and CDR2 YYNGEE. The CDR3 loop spans 14 amino acids. The V gene lost 3 bases and the J gene lost 4 bases, with 13 bases spanning the gap. Written as DNA, the CDR3 is TGTGCCAGCAGCGCCGAACAGGGCTCCTATGGCTACACCTTC. Translated: CASSAEQGSYGYTF.

This clone was detected ten times or more. This could be a read error, since a much larger clone is one nucleotide away. The same CDR3 also results from other DNA sequences found in this sample. The rearrangement joins TRBV20-1 to TRBJ2-3; 8 bases are a match to TRBD2. In germline, CDR1 is DFQATT, CDR2 SNEGSKA (reference sequence). After removal of 3 bases from V and 2 bases from J, the junction contained 10 bases not matched to a gene. The CDR3 runs to 16 residues. The CDR3 region is CSARGTTSGFTDTQYF. The CDR3, as DNA: TGCAGTGCTAGGGGTACTACTAGCGGTTTCACAGATACGCAGTATTTT.

The J gene is TRBJ2-5, the V gene TRBV6-1, with 11 bases lining up with TRBD2. The ends lost 0 bases at V and 5 bases at J; junction bases unmatched: 11. CDR1 is MNHNS and CDR2 is SASEGT in the germline V gene. The CDR3 totals 18 residues. Here the CDR3 DNA reads TGTGCCAGCAGTGAAGCATCGTTAGCGGGAGGGCTACCCGAGACCCAGTACTTC. This translates into CASSEASLAGGLPETQYF.

The chain carries TRBV6-4 and TRBJ2-3, with 13 bases lining up with TRBD2. The germline gives CDR1 MRHNA, CDR2 SNTAGT. The V and J ends lost 7 bases and 4 bases, in that order; junction bases with no gene match: 5. The CDR3 has 15 residues. In DNA form, the CDR3 reads TGTGCCAGCATTCGGACTAGCGGGAGTCCAGATACGCAGTATTTT. This sequence encodes CASIRTSGSPDTQYF.

This clone was recorded at least ten times. A much larger clone lies one base from this, so it may be a read error. CDR3 loop: CASAPFNEQFF. The CDR3, as DNA: TGTGCCAGCGCACCTTTCAATGAGCAGTTCTTC. The chain uses TRBV18 and TRBJ2-1; D remains ambiguous. This CDR3 has 11 amino acids. Germline CDR1 KGHSH, CDR2 LQKENI.

This clone came up many times. The V gene is TRBV7-8, the J gene TRBJ2-1, with a weak D call TRBD2 (6 bases). V shed 5 bases and J shed 0 bases, with 11 bases lying between them. The CDR3 loop spans 15 amino acids. CDR1 and CDR2 from the germline V gene are SGHVS and FQNEAQ. CDR3 nucleotides: TGTGCCAGCAGCCTAGTGGGGGGCTCCTACAATGAGCAGTTCTTC. Translation gives CASSLVGGSYNEQFF.

By its share, this clone is medium-sized. The chain carries TRBV6-2 or TRBV6-3 and TRBJ1-2; 9 bases are shared with TRBD1. CDR1 and CDR2 from the germline V gene are MNHEY and SVGEGT. Germline trimming cut 4 bases from V and 0 bases from J; bases unmatched to any gene: 6. CDR3 length: 16 amino acids. The CDR3 nucleotides are TGTGCCAGCAGTTCCGGGACAGGGAGAGCTAACTATGGCTACACCTTC. Its protein product is CASSSGTGRANYGYTF.

The sample holds a few counts of this clone. The rearrangement links TRBV6-5 to TRBJ1-2; the D is unclear. V lost 5 bases and J 4 bases, leaving 17 bases between the germline ends. The CDR3 spans 15 residues. Germline V gene data show CDR1 as MNHEY and CDR2 as SVGAGI. The CDR3 DNA sequence: TGTGCCAGCAGTCTCGATAACACTGGTGTCTATGGCTACACCTTC. It translates to CASSLDNTGVYGYTF.

This chain connects TRBV7-6 to TRBJ2-7, with 8 bases matching TRBD2. The CDR3 totals 14 residues. Germline trimming cut 5 bases from V and 4 bases from J; bases unmatched to any gene: 7. Germline CDR1 and CDR2: SGHVS and FNYEAQ. This CDR3 reads CASSPGRGVYEQYF. DNA for the CDR3: TGTGCCAGCAGCCCCGGGAGGGGGGTATACGAGCAGTACTTC. The full variable domain, rest sourced from reference TRBV7-6 and TRBJ2-7, is GAGVSQSPRYKVTKRGQDVALRCDPISGHVSLYWYRQALGQGPEFLTYFNYEAQQDKSGLPNDRFSAERPEGSISTLTIQRTEQRDSAMYRCASSPGRGVYEQYFGPGTRLTVT.

The rearrangement uses TRBV5-1 and TRBJ2-3, with a possible D match to TRBD2 (6 bases). The CDR3 covers 16 residues. Germline lookup yields CDR1 SGHRS and CDR2 YFSETQ. V was shortened by 0 bases and J by 5 bases, with 16 bases between the two germline ends. The CDR3 here is CASSLGLGRSGDTQYF. CDR3 DNA sequence: TGCGCCAGCAGCTTGGGACTAGGGCGGTCGGGAGATACGCAGTATTTT. Full variable domain (outside the CDR3, taken from reference TRBV5-1 and TRBJ2-3): KAGVTQTPRYLIKTRGQQVTLSCSPISGHRSVSWYQQTPGQGLQFLFEYFSETQRNKGNFPGRFSGRQFSNSRSEMNVSTLELGDSALYLCASSLGLGRSGDTQYFGPGTRLTVL.

This clone showed up just a few times. CDR3 sequence reads: CASITPGQGKIYEQYF. The CDR3 nucleotides are TGTGCCAGCATCACCCCGGGACAGGGGAAGATATACGAGCAGTACTTC. The chain recombines TRBV6-1 with TRBJ2-7; the match to TRBD1 covers 10 bases. The CDR3 extends over 16 amino acids. V lost 7 bases and J lost 4; bases outside the gene matches: 13. Germline V lookup: CDR1 MNHNS, CDR2 SASEGT.

The chain is built from TRBV2 and TRBJ2-5; the D is unclear. From germline, CDR1 is SNHLY and CDR2 FYNNEI. V lost 3 bases, J lost 13 bases, and 15 bases lay in between. The CDR3 is 12 residues long. Written as DNA, the CDR3 is TGTGCCAGCAGTGAGGATCGCGGACCTCTGTACTTC. Translating gives CASSEDRGPLYF.

In this sample, this clone is medium-sized. The chain combines TRBV2 with TRBJ1-2; D is perhaps TRBD1 (6 bases). The germline V and J ends were trimmed by 3 bases and 3 bases, with 11 bases remaining between them. Germline V gene sequence: CDR1 SNHLY, CDR2 FYNNEI. This CDR3 spans 14 amino acids. CDR3 region: CASSESGTHYGYTF. CDR3 nucleotide sequence: TGTGCCAGCAGTGAGTCCGGGACACACTATGGCTACACCTTC. The whole variable domain, remainder taken from reference TRBV2 and TRBJ1-2, is EPEVTQTPSHQVTQMGQEVILRCVPISNHLYFYWYRQILGQKVEFLVSFYNNEISEKSEIFDDQFSVERPDGSNFTLKIRSTKLEDSAMYFCASSESGTHYGYTFGSGTRLTVV.

A word on this clone: Germline and junction disagree at one end, which may indicate a read error. CDR3 bases: TGTGCCAACAGCGCGACTAGCCAGAACACCGGGGAGCTGTTTTTT. Translation: CANSATSQNTGELFF. The chain carries TRBV13 and TRBJ2-2; 7 bases fit TRBD2. This CDR3 is 15 amino acids long. The germline CDR1 and CDR2 sequences are PRHDT and FYEKMQ (reference sequence).

By share, this clone counts as medium-sized. The chain couples TRBV28 to TRBJ1-2; D perhaps matches TRBD1 (5 bases). The germline CDR1 and CDR2 sequences are MDHEN and SYDVKM. Trimming took 4 bases from V and 5 from J, leaving 14 bases between them. CDR3 size: 14 residues. CDR3 bases: TGTGCCAGCAGTTCTCGAGGGGCCCCATATGGCTACACCTTC. Its protein product is CASSSRGAPYGYTF.

The chain uses TRBV20-1 and TRBJ2-7, with 8 bases that match TRBD2. The germline gives CDR1 DFQATT, CDR2 SNEGSKA (reference sequence). V trimming: 3 bases; J trimming: 3 bases; junction bases outside the gene matches: 13. The CDR3 contains 16 residues. DNA for the CDR3: TGCAGTGCTAGGATGCCGCGGGGAGCGGGAGTCTACGAGCAGTACTTC. Amino acids: CSARMPRGAGVYEQYF.

The rearrangement joins TRBV12-3 or TRBV12-4 to TRBJ2-7, with D tentatively TRBD1 (5 bases). V shed 6 bases and J shed 2 bases, with 26 bases lying between them. The CDR3 length is 18 residues. The CDR3 loop reads CASSPGHSSHPATYEQYF. The CDR3 coding sequence is TGTGCCAGCAGCCCAGGACACTCCTCACATCCTGCGACCTACGAGCAGTACTTC.

V gene TRBV19 combines with J gene TRBJ1-5; D uncertain. This CDR3 region has 14 residues. The germline CDR1 and CDR2 sequences are LNHDA and SQIVND (reference sequence). Trimming stripped 3 bases from V and 8 bases from J, with 14 bases between. The CDR3 loop reads CASSIFDFNKPQHF. CDR3 in DNA: TGTGCCAGTAGTATTTTCGACTTTAATAAGCCCCAGCATTTT.

The chain is built from TRBV5-1 and TRBJ2-1, with 12 positions matching TRBD2. Unmatched junction bases numbered 5, after V lost 4 bases and J lost 6 bases. Germline-derived CDR1 and CDR2 are SGHRS and YFSETQ. The CDR3 sequence is 15 residues long. CDR3: CASSARTSGTNEQFF. CDR3 coding DNA: TGCGCCAGCAGCGCCCGGACTAGCGGGACCAATGAGCAGTTCTTC.

The sample holds many counts of this clone. The chain links TRBV5-4 to TRBJ2-3; maybe TRBD2 (6 bases). Germline V lookup: CDR1 SGHNT, CDR2 YYREEE (reference sequence). Deletions cut 0 bases from V and 1 base from J, with 6 bases between. The length of the CDR3 is 14 residues. CDR3 in DNA: TGTGCCAGCAGCTTGGCTAGCGGCACAGATACGCAGTATTTT. Amino acid sequence: CASSLASGTDTQYF. The complete variable domain, with remaining parts taken from reference TRBV5-4 and TRBJ2-3, reads ETGVTQSPTHLIKTRGQQVTLRCSSQSGHNTVSWYQQALGQGPQFIFQYYREEENGRGNFPPRFSGLQFPNYSSELNVNALELDDSALYLCASSLASGTDTQYFGPGTRLTVL.

The chain employs TRBV6-4 and TRBJ2-2; D gene uncertain. V lost 4 bases and J 7 bases, leaving 13 bases between the germline ends. The germline CDR1 and CDR2 sequences are MRHNA and SNTAGT. The CDR3 is 14 amino acids. CDR3 sequence (DNA): TGTGCCAGCAGTGCGTCGGTAGAGGTCGGGGAGCTGTTTTTT. It codes for CASSASVEVGELFF.